The 28 T cell receptor beta chains in this list originate from one sample, sequenced in a study of long-term antiretroviral therapy in people with HIV. Run at survey level, the immunoSEQ assay was version v3.0. The table came from immunoSEQ multiplex PCR; TCRdb's copy has only in-frame clones and leaves some out. The table has fewer than 25,000 clones, over 65% seen once. Here the sequenced sample was unsorted PBMCs, taken approximately 6.2 years after starting antiretroviral therapy. These receptors all stem from a man aged 25-45 years with HIV.

J is TRBJ1-5 and V is TRBV7-6; D not certain. Germline V lookup: CDR1 SGHVS, CDR2 FNYEAQ. This CDR3 spans 15 amino acids. The ends were cut back, 3 bases at V and 3 bases at J, with 12 bases in the middle. The CDR3 DNA is TGTGCCAGCAGCTTGACTACTCTGTCCAATCAGCCCCAGCATTTT. This gives the protein CASSLTTLSNQPQHF.

The V and J genes are TRBV13 and TRBJ1-2, with a weak D call TRBD1 (6 bases). V lost 4 bases, J lost 5 bases, and 11 bases lay in between. Germline values: CDR1 PRHDT, CDR2 FYEKMQ (reference sequence). The CDR3 consists of 13 residues. CDR3 amino acids: CASSSGAGYGYTF. The CDR3 nucleotides are TGTGCCAGCAGCTCGGGGGCAGGATATGGCTACACCTTC.

The chain combines TRBV11-1 with TRBJ2-2, with 7 bases fitting TRBD1. Germline CDR1 and CDR2: SGHAT and FQDESV (reference sequence). J lost 8 bases, V lost 5 bases, and 5 bases had no gene match. CDR3 length: 13 amino acids. The CDR3 DNA reads as TGTGCCAGCAGCCTCGACAGGGTTGGGGAGCTGTTTTTT. Protein sequence: CASSLDRVGELFF.

The chain links TRBV6-1 to TRBJ1-5; D ambiguous. This CDR3 spans 14 amino acids. In germline, CDR1 is MNHNS, CDR2 SASEGT. Between the trimmed V and J ends, which lost 1 base and 7 bases, there was a span of 11 bases. The CDR3 nucleotides read TGTGCCAGCAGTGAAGTCGCCGTGGGGCAGCCCCAGCATTTT. Protein sequence: CASSEVAVGQPQHF.

The J gene is TRBJ1-6, the V gene TRBV28; D remains ambiguous. CDR3 length: 15 amino acids. Per germline, CDR1 MDHEN and CDR2 SYDVKM. Trimming left V 5 bases short and J 9 bases short, with 17 bases between. The CDR3 DNA sequence: TGTGCCAGCAGTCAGAGGGCGCCCCTTATTTCACCCCTCCACTTT. This codes for CASSQRAPLISPLHF.

This chain joins TRBV7-6 and TRBJ2-5, with 9 bases identical to TRBD1. The CDR3 consists of 15 residues. The germline V gene has CDR1 SGHVS and CDR2 FNYEAQ. Unmatched junction bases numbered 5, after V lost 4 bases and J lost 2 bases. The CDR3 DNA reads TGTGCCAGCAGCTCGGACAGGGGAAGACAAGAGACCCAGTACTTC. Protein product: CASSSDRGRQETQYF.

Turning to this clone: Other DNA sequences in this sample translate to the same CDR3. The V and J genes are TRBV4-1 and TRBJ2-7, with D perhaps being TRBD1 or TRBD2 (5 bases each). CDR1 is MGHRA and CDR2 is YSYEKL in the germline V gene. Trimming removed 0 bases at V and 2 bases at J, with 8 bases between. This CDR3 contains 14 residues. The CDR3 region has the DNA TGCGCCAGCAGCCAAGACCGGGGCCCCTACGAGCAGTACTTC. Protein: CASSQDRGPYEQYF.

The chain carries TRBV5-1 and TRBJ1-2; D remains unclear. V shed 2 bases and J shed 3 bases, with 8 bases lying between them. Germline V CDR1 and CDR2: SGHRS, YFSETQ. There are 13 residues in the CDR3. DNA of the CDR3: TGCGCCAGCAGCTTCGATGATTACTATGGCTACACCTTC. It is translated as CASSFDDYYGYTF.

CDR3 amino acids: CASSLRGPGTIGRDTEAFF. CDR3 DNA: TGTGCCAGCAGCTTAAGGGGTCCGGGGACGATCGGACGGGACACTGAAGCTTTCTTT. V gene TRBV7-3 combines with J gene TRBJ1-1, with D tentatively TRBD1 (5 bases). The germline gives CDR1 SGHTA, CDR2 FQGTGA. Trimming stripped 1 base from V and 3 bases from J, with 24 bases between. The CDR3 runs 19 residues.

The chain has TRBV4-2 and TRBJ2-5, with 16 bases aligning to TRBD2. V was clipped by 3 bases and J by 4 bases; unmatched bases: 5. CDR3 length equals 17 residues. The germline V gene encodes CDR1 LGHNA and CDR2 YNFKEQ. The CDR3, as DNA: TGTGCCAGCAGCCAGGAGGGACTAGCGGGGGGGGGAGAGACCCAGTACTTC. Translated, it gives CASSQEGLAGGGETQYF.

By share of the sample, this clone is medium-sized (0.01 to 0.1%). The chain carries TRBV13 and TRBJ2-3; no reliable D call. From germline, CDR1 is PRHDT and CDR2 FYEKMQ (reference sequence). The CDR3 has 17 residues. The V gene lost 4 bases and the J gene lost 6 bases, with 23 bases spanning the gap. The CDR3 here is CASSSRSEGPRWDTQYF. The CDR3, as DNA: TGTGCCAGCAGCTCCAGGTCGGAAGGTCCACGTTGGGATACGCAGTATTTT.

The chain is built from TRBV27 and TRBJ1-2, with D possibly being TRBD1 (6 bases). CDR1 and CDR2 from the germline V gene are MNHEY and SMNVEV (reference sequence). The CDR3 extends over 15 amino acids. V lost 3 bases to trimming and J lost 3 bases, with 14 bases between them. CDR3 DNA sequence: TGTGCCAGCAGTTTGGGGGCCAATCCCTACTATGGCTACACCTTC. Its protein is CASSLGANPYYGYTF.

This chain links TRBV28 with TRBJ2-7; D uncertain. There are 15 residues in the CDR3. Trimming removed 2 bases from V and 0 bases from J, with 11 bases in between. Looked up from germline, CDR1 is MDHEN and CDR2 is SYDVKM. The CDR3 here is CASSLMRLVSYEQYF. As DNA, the CDR3 is TGTGCCAGCAGTTTAATGCGGCTGGTCTCCTACGAGCAGTACTTC.

V usage is TRBV9 and J usage is TRBJ2-7; TRBD1 aligns across 10 bases. The CDR3 contains 14 residues. Trimming removed 3 bases from V and 2 bases from J; junction bases left unmatched: 2. The V gene's germline CDR1 is SGDLS and CDR2 YYNGEE. CDR3 nucleotides: TGTGCCAGCAGCGCGACAGGGGGCCCCTACGAGCAGTACTTC. Translating it yields CASSATGGPYEQYF.

This chain links TRBV28 with TRBJ2-7, with 8 positions matching TRBD2. Looked up from germline, CDR1 is MDHEN and CDR2 is SYDVKM. This CDR3 is 17 amino acids long. The V gene end was trimmed by 3 bases and the J gene end by 1 base; junction bases not matched to a gene: 11. The chain's CDR3 is CASSFPPRTSFSYEQYF. The CDR3 nucleotides are TGTGCCAGCAGTTTTCCCCCCAGGACTAGCTTTTCCTACGAGCAGTACTTC.

V is TRBV7-9 and J is TRBJ1-1, with 7 bases lining up with TRBD1. Losses at the gene ends were 1 base for V and 6 bases for J; bases not matched to a gene: 14. Germline CDR1 reads SEHNR; CDR2 reads FQNEAQ (reference sequence). The CDR3 has 17 amino acids. The CDR3 DNA reads as TGTGCCAGCAGCTTAGGGCACGGGCAGGGGGGCCGGGCTGAAGCTTTCTTT. Protein product: CASSLGHGQGGRAEAFF.

The chain uses TRBV9 and TRBJ2-5; TRBD1 or TRBD2 may be the D gene (5 bases each). V gave up 4 bases and J gave up 0 bases, with 16 bases separating them. Germline V CDR1 and CDR2: SGDLS, YYNGEE. The CDR3 totals 16 residues. CDR3 coding DNA: TGTGCCAGCAGCCCACCAGACAGAGGGTACCAAGAGACCCAGTACTTC. This codes for CASSPPDRGYQETQYF.

The rearrangement joins TRBV7-8 to TRBJ1-2; TRBD1 might be the D (5 bases). The ends were cut back, 1 base at V and 3 bases at J, with 9 bases in the middle. CDR3 size: 14 residues. Germline V gene data show CDR1 as SGHVS and CDR2 as FQNEAQ. CDR3 sequence (DNA): TGTGCCAGCAGCTTAGGGGGCCTCCACTATGGCTACACCTTC. Its translation is CASSLGGLHYGYTF. Drawing the rest from reference TRBV7-8 and TRBJ1-2, the complete variable domain is GAGVSQSPRYKVAKRGQDVALRCDPISGHVSLFWYQQALGQGPEFLTYFQNEAQLDKSGLPSDRFFAERPEGSVSTLKIQRTQQEDSAVYLCASSLGGLHYGYTFGSGTRLTVV.

This sequence joins TRBV30 and TRBJ2-2, with D uncertain. The CDR3 runs to 11 residues. Germline CDR1 and CDR2: GTSNPN and SVGIG (reference sequence). V was pared by 5 bases and J by 2 bases, with 3 bases between. CDR3 bases: TGTGCCTGGGGTAACACCGGGGAGCTGTTTTTT. The encoded protein is CAWGNTGELFF.

The chain carries TRBV6-4 and TRBJ2-6; no clear D. The CDR3 has 15 residues. V was trimmed by 0 bases and J by 0 bases, leaving 3 bases between them. The germline gives CDR1 MRHNA, CDR2 SNTAGT. CDR3 bases: TGTGCCAGCAGTGACTCAGTCTCTGGGGCCAACGTCCTGACTTTC. It codes for CASSDSVSGANVLTF.

This clone was found a few times. The gene calls are TRBV7-9 and TRBJ1-3; D call uncertain. Between the trimmed V and J ends, which lost 5 bases and 0 bases, there was a span of 14 bases. Germline values: CDR1 SEHNR, CDR2 FQNEAQ (reference sequence). The CDR3 contains 16 residues. For the CDR3, the DNA is TGTGCCAGCAGCCCTCAACTGGGGTTCTCTGGAAACACCATATATTTT. This translates into CASSPQLGFSGNTIYF.

The V call is TRBV7-3, the J call TRBJ2-1; TRBD1 matches 7 bases. The CDR3 is 14 amino acids. The trim removed 5 bases at V and 9 bases at J, leaving 10 bases unmatched. Germline V gives CDR1 SGHTA, CDR2 FQGTGA. CDR3 residues: CASSPGQESGEQFF. CDR3 coding DNA: TGTGCCAGCAGCCCCGGACAGGAGAGCGGTGAGCAGTTCTTC.

The gene calls are TRBV9 and TRBJ1-5, with 8 bases lining up with TRBD1. Germline-derived CDR1 and CDR2 are SGDLS and YYNGEE. The CDR3 consists of 15 residues. V dropped 3 bases and J dropped 2; count of bases not matched to a gene: 4. The CDR3 sequence: CASSDRGDRNQPQHF. CDR3 coding DNA: TGTGCCAGCAGCGACAGGGGGGATCGCAATCAGCCCCAGCATTTT.

This clone came up once. The CDR3 protein is CASSSTGNTEAFF. The CDR3 DNA reads as TGTGCCAGCAGCTCTACTGGGAACACTGAAGCTTTCTTT. The chain has TRBV11-2 and TRBJ1-1; no clear D. The CDR3 has 13 residues. Deletions cut 4 bases from V and 1 base from J, with 7 bases between. Germline CDR1 SGHAT, CDR2 FQNNGV.

This chain connects TRBV27 to TRBJ2-7; TRBD2 matches at 12 bases. Germline CDR1 is MNHEY and CDR2 is SMNVEV (reference sequence). Unmatched junction bases numbered 8, after V lost 2 bases and J lost 3 bases. CDR3 size: 17 residues. The CDR3 sequence is CASSLTGGLAGHYEQYF. The DNA of the CDR3 is TGTGCCAGCAGTTTAACGGGGGGACTAGCGGGTCACTACGAGCAGTACTTC.

This clone appeared once. The chain couples TRBV4-2 to TRBJ2-7; a possible D gene is TRBD2 (5 bases). The CDR3 runs to 14 residues. Germline CDR1 is LGHNA and CDR2 is YNFKEQ. Trimming removed 0 bases at V and 5 bases at J, with 11 bases between. The CDR3 region is CASSQEADPHEQYF. CDR3 bases: TGTGCCAGCAGCCAAGAAGCGGATCCCCACGAGCAGTACTTC.

The chain employs TRBV29-1 and TRBJ2-5; tentatively, D is TRBD1 (6 bases). V lost 1 base, J lost 5 bases, and 20 bases lay in between. Looked up from germline, CDR1 is SQVTM and CDR2 is ANQGSEA. The CDR3 loop spans 16 amino acids. CDR3 coding DNA: TGCAGCGTTGAAGCCTACACTCTGGGGGCCTGGGAGACCCAGTACTTC. Translated, it gives CSVEAYTLGAWETQYF.

The chain recombines TRBV13 with TRBJ2-5; D is possibly TRBD1 (6 bases). V was cut by 4 bases and J by 5 bases, with 26 bases left in between. The CDR3 extends over 18 amino acids. CDR1 PRHDT and CDR2 FYEKMQ come from the germline V gene (reference sequence). Here the CDR3 reads CASSWSGTLQGSRETQYF. CDR3 coding DNA: TGTGCCAGCAGCTGGAGTGGCACTTTACAGGGATCACGGGAGACCCAGTACTTC.